These T cell receptor beta chains were read from a single sample in a study of identifying expanded T cells in peripheral blood. Profiled with immunoSEQ multiplex PCR; TCRdb holds only in-frame clones, not every one. The table has around 94,000 clones, roughly 84% seen once. Sequencing used blood. These TCRs come from a person between 18 and 75 years old in good health. The CDR3 runs from the conserved cysteine through the conserved F or W. Fields, in order: V gene, J gene, D gene, clone size, CDR3 protein, CDR3 DNA. A D gene is named only where the DNA matches it firmly. Only some rows state a clone size, as once, few, many or a class for expanded clones.

TRBV29-1	TRBJ1-2	-	-	CSGGSLYYGYTF	TGCAGCGGAGGGTCATTATACTATGGCTACACCTTC
TRBV11-2	TRBJ2-1	-	few	CASSPLSFRSSYNEQFF	TGTGCCAGCAGCCCACTTAGTTTTCGGAGCTCCTACAATGAGCAGTTCTTC
TRBV4-3	TRBJ2-5	TRBD2	-	CASSQDVGGAGETQYF	TGCGCCAGCAGCCAAGATGTCGGGGGGGCCGGAGAGACCCAGTACTTC
TRBV14	TRBJ2-7	-	-	CASSQDAAPPRSYEQYF	TGTGCCAGCAGCCAAGATGCGGCCCCACCCCGCTCCTACGAGCAGTACTTC
TRBV7-8	TRBJ2-7	-	-	CASSLSPWQEVWGYEQYF	TGTGCCAGCAGCTTATCTCCGTGGCAGGAAGTATGGGGCTACGAGCAGTACTTC
TRBV7-9	TRBJ2-1	TRBD1	-	CASSLTGETPYNEQFF	TGTGCCAGCAGCCTTACAGGGGAAACACCCTACAATGAGCAGTTCTTC
TRBV6-1	TRBJ1-4	TRBD1	once	CASSDRDRREKLFF	TGTGCCAGCAGTGACCGGGACAGGAGGGAAAAACTGTTTTTT
TRBV18	TRBJ2-1	-	once	CASSLFDEQFF	TGTGCCAGCTCACTATTCGATGAGCAGTTCTTC
TRBV6-5	TRBJ2-3	TRBD2	-	CASSNLAGGHHTQYF	TGTGCCAGCAGTAATCTAGCGGGGGGGCACCATACGCAGTATTTT
TRBV6-5	TRBJ1-1	TRBD1	-	CAAKQGALNTEAFF	TGTGCCGCTAAACAGGGGGCCTTAAACACTGAAGCTTTCTTT
TRBV2	TRBJ1-3	TRBD1	-	CASSPDRVIVGNTIYF	TGTGCCAGCAGCCCCGACAGGGTGATAGTGGGAAACACCATATATTTT